Listed below are T cell receptor beta chains from one sample, sequenced in a study of cytomegalovirus exposure and HLA in healthy donors. Measured with immunoSEQ multiplex PCR; TCRdb has only the in-frame clones, and not every one. The profile shows over 200,000 clones, about 81% of them singletons. Sequenced sample: PBMCs. All receptors derive from a man aged 40-49 years in good health and CMV-seropositive. CDR3s include the opening cysteine and the closing phenylalanine or tryptophan. D genes are given only for firm matches. Not all rows give a size; the values are once, few, many and, for expanded clones, a class.

clone size,J gene,V gene,D gene,CDR3 protein,CDR3 DNA
-,TRBJ1-2,TRBV5-5,-,CASSYTIQGFYGYTF,TGTGCCAGCAGCTATACAATCCAGGGATTCTATGGCTACACCTTC
once,TRBJ2-1,TRBV9,TRBD2,CASSAGPLAGVYNEQFF,TGTGCCAGCAGCGCAGGCCCCCTGGCGGGGGTCTACAATGAGCAGTTCTTC
-,TRBJ1-2,TRBV6-1,TRBD1,CAADYQGAAFGYTF,TGTGCCGCAGACTACCAGGGGGCTGCCTTTGGCTACACCTTC
-,TRBJ2-7,TRBV27,-,CASSFQGGAYEQYF,TGTGCCAGCAGTTTTCAGGGCGGGGCCTACGAGCAGTACTTC
-,TRBJ2-5,TRBV7-7,TRBD2,CASSARTSGTGETQYF,TGTGCTAGCAGCGCACGGACTAGCGGGACAGGCGAGACCCAGTACTTC
-,TRBJ2-5,TRBV19,-,CASSIGGWETQYF,TGTGCCAGTAGTATCGGGGGTTGGGAGACCCAGTACTTC
-,TRBJ2-1,TRBV7-2,TRBD1,CASSSAGQGEWFF,TGTGCCAGCAGCTCTGCCGGACAGGGAGAGTGGTTCTTC
-,TRBJ2-7,TRBV19,-,CASSPAAGSYEQYF,TGTGCCAGTAGTCCCGCGGCGGGGAGCTACGAGCAGTACTTC
-,TRBJ2-1,TRBV4-1,TRBD2,CGAGGASGRVEEQFF,TGCGGAGCAGGGGGGGCTAGCGGGAGAGTGGAGGAGCAGTTCTTC
once,TRBJ1-4,TRBV2,TRBD1,CASSIRQGPNEKLFF,TGTGCCAGCAGTATCCGACAGGGTCCGAATGAAAAACTGTTTTTT
-,TRBJ2-7,TRBV7-2,TRBD2,CASSLVWGGRPYEQYF,TGTGCCAGCAGCTTAGTTTGGGGGGGACGTCCCTACGAGCAGTACTTC
-,TRBJ2-2,TRBV19,-,CASSFQRQTGERFF,TGTGCCAGTAGTTTTCAACGGCAGACCGGGGAGCGGTTTTTT
-,TRBJ1-2,TRBV5-1,-,CASSLGTEGYGYTF,TGCGCCAGCAGCTTGGGTACGGAGGGCTATGGCTACACCTTC
-,TRBJ2-2,TRBV5-4,TRBD2,CASSLVVLAGNTGELFF,TGTGCCAGCAGCTTGGTAGTACTAGCGGGCAACACCGGGGAGCTGTTTTTT
-,TRBJ2-7,TRBV7-9,-,CASSLTYEQYF,TGTGCCAGCAGCCTAACCTACGAGCAGTACTTC
-,TRBJ2-1,TRBV5-1,-,CASSLGLASYNEQFF,TGCGCCAGCAGCTTGGGGCTAGCGTCCTACAATGAGCAGTTCTTC
-,TRBJ1-3,TRBV11-3,TRBD1,CASSLEGTVSGNTIYF,TGTGCCAGCAGCTTAGAAGGGACAGTCTCTGGAAACACCATATATTTT
few,TRBJ2-1,TRBV6-5,TRBD2,CASSGRTSGSEQFF,TGTGCCAGCAGCGGAAGGACTAGCGGGAGTGAGCAGTTCTTC
-,TRBJ2-1,TRBV13,TRBD2,CASSFTSGKISEQFF,TGTGCCAGCAGCTTTACTAGCGGGAAGATTTCTGAGCAGTTCTTC
-,TRBJ2-6,TRBV4-1,-,CASSPSQGGISGANVLTF,TGCGCCAGCAGCCCTTCCCAGGGGGGAATCTCTGGGGCCAACGTCCTGACTTTC
-,TRBJ2-1,TRBV27,TRBD2,CASSIWTSDNEQFF,TGTGCCAGCAGTATCTGGACTAGTGACAATGAGCAGTTCTTC
-,TRBJ2-2,TRBV4-2,-,CASSQDRGGTGELFF,TGTGCCAGCAGCCAAGACAGGGGTGGGACCGGGGAGCTGTTTTTT
-,TRBJ2-7,TRBV14,TRBD1,CASSPSGTGSYEQYF,TGTGCCAGCAGCCCCTCCGGGACAGGCTCCTACGAGCAGTACTTC
-,TRBJ2-1,TRBV7-3,TRBD2,CASSSTPGLAGDNEQFF,TGTGCCAGCAGCTCCACGCCGGGACTAGCGGGAGACAATGAGCAGTTCTTC
-,TRBJ2-1,TRBV7-9,TRBD2,CASSRSGSRSYNEQFF,TGTGCCAGCAGCCGAAGCGGGAGCCGATCCTACAATGAGCAGTTCTTC
-,TRBJ2-2,TRBV7-8,TRBD2,CASSWGTSASGELFF,TGTGCCAGCAGCTGGGGGACTAGCGCTTCCGGGGAGCTGTTTTTT
-,TRBJ2-3,TRBV7-9,-,CASSEQGRTDTQYF,TGTGCCAGCAGCGAACAGGGTAGAACAGATACGCAGTATTTT
-,TRBJ2-2,TRBV5-1,-,CASSNGEDTGELFF,TGCGCCAGCAGTAACGGTGAAGACACCGGGGAGCTGTTTTTT
-,TRBJ1-2,TRBV7-2,TRBD1,CASSYGTGGGYTF,TGTGCCAGCAGCTACGGGACAGGTGGGGGCTACACCTTC
-,TRBJ1-1,TRBV11-1,-,CASSFSDTEAFF,TGTGCCAGCAGCTTCTCAGACACTGAAGCTTTCTTT
-,TRBJ1-3,TRBV7-8,-,CASSPWPGVTGNTIYF,TGTGCCAGCAGCCCGTGGCCCGGGGTTACTGGAAACACCATATATTTT
-,TRBJ1-1,TRBV7-9,TRBD1,CASSIQGKEAFF,TGTGCCAGCAGCATACAGGGGAAGGAAGCTTTCTTT
once,TRBJ2-2,TRBV7-7,-,CASSLDPGNTGELFF,TGTGCTAGCAGCTTAGACCCCGGGAACACCGGGGAGCTGTTTTTT
few,TRBJ1-1,TRBV11-3,-,CASSLGLSGVTEAFF,TGTGCCAGCAGCTTAGGCTTATCAGGGGTCACTGAAGCTTTCTTT
-,TRBJ1-2,TRBV7-6,-,CASSPGVQYGYGYTF,TGTGCCAGCAGCCCGGGGGTCCAATACGGCTATGGCTACACCTTC